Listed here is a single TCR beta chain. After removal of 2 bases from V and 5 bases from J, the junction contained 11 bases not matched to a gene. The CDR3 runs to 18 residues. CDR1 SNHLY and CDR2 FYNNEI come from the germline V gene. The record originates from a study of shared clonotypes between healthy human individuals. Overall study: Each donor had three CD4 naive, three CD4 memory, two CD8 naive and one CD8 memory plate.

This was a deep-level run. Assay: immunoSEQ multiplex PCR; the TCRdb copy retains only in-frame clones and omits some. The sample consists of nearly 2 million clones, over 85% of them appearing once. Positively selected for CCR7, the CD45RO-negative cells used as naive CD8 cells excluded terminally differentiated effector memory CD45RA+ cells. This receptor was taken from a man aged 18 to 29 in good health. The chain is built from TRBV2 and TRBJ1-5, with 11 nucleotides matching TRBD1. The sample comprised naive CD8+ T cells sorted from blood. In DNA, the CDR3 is TGTGCCAGCAGTGAATTTGGTATCGGACAGGGGGCGGATCAGCCCCAGCATTTT. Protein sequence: CASSEFGIGQGADQPQHF.